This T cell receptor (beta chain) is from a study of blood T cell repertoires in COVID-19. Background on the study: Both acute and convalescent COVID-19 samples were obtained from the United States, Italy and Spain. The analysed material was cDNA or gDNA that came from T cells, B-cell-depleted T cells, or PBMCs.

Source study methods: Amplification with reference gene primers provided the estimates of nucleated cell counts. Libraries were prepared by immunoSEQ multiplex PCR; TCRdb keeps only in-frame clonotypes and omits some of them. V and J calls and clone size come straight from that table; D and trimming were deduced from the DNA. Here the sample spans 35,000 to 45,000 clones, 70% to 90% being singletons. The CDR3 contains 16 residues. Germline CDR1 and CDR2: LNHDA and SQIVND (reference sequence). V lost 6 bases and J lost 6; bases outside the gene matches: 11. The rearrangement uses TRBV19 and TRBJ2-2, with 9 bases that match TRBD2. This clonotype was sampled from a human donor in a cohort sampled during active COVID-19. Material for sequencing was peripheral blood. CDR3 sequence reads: CASSTSSRGGPGELFF. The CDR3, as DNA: TGTGCCAGTAGCACTTCCTCGCGGGGGGGCCCCGGGGAGCTGTTTTTT. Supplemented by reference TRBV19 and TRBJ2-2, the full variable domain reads DGGITQSPKYLFRKEGQNVTLSCEQNLNHDAMYWYRQDPGQGLRLIYYSQIVNDFQKGDIAEGYSVSREKKESFPLTVTSAQKNPTAFYLCASSTSSRGGPGELFFGEGSRLTVL.